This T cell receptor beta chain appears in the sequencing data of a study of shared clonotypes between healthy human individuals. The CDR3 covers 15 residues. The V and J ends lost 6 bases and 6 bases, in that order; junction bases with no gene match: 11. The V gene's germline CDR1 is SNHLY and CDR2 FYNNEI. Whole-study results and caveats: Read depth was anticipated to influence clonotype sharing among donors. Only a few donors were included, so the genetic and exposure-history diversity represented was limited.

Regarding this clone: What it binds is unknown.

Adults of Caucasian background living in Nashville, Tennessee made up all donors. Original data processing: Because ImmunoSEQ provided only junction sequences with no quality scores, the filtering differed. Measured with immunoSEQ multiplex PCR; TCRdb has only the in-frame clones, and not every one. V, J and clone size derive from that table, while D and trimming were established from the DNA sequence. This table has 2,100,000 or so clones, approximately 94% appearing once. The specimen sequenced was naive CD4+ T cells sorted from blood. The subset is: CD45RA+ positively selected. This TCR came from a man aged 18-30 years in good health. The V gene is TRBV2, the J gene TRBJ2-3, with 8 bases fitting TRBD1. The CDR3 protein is CASSGQGLHSDTQYF. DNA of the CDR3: TGTGCCAGCAGCGGACAGGGATTGCATTCCGATACGCAGTATTTT.